This T cell receptor beta chain was sequenced for a study of T cells in Graves' hyperthyroidism and ophthalmopathy. Study-wide findings and caveats: Ophthalmopathy was separated from stable hyperthyroidism by a 13 V-J model. The blood repertoire included most of the expanded thyroid clonotypes above 0.001.

Amplified TCR beta CDR3 regions came from RNA transcripts. Using the HTBI primer set, a first-round RT-PCR was run on the TCR CDR3. TCRdb called the multiplex PCR reads again in MiXCR, with one record for every CDR3 protein. This sample has approximately 420,000 distinct CDR3 sequences, with under 15% found just once. This clonotype was seen ten or more times. The antigen is not known. Diagnostic decisions used clinical symptoms, serum thyroxine and TRAb, thyroid ultrasound and orbital computed tomography. Losses at the gene ends were 4 bases for V and 2 bases for J; bases not matched to a gene: 5. The CDR3 has 15 amino acids. The germline CDR1 and CDR2 sequences are ENHRY and SYGVKD.

The gene calls are TRBV10-3 and TRBJ2-7; 10 nucleotides agree with TRBD2. Sequencing was carried out using blood. The sequence came from a woman aged 25-40 years with Graves' hyperthyroidism. CDR3 in DNA: TGTGCCATCAGTGCACCGGGACTAGCGACCTACGAGCAGTACTTC. Residues: CAISAPGLATYEQYF.